Listed here are 28 T cell receptor beta chains from one sample, sequenced in a study of blood T cell repertoires in COVID-19. Profiling relied on immunoSEQ multiplex PCR, and the TCRdb table lists in-frame clones only, not all of them. This table holds around 120,000 clones, roughly 81% found once. Sequencing used peripheral blood. These receptors were obtained from a human donor in a cohort sampled during active COVID-19.

This clone came up once. The sample carries other DNA sequences with the same CDR3. V is TRBV29-1 and J is TRBJ1-2, with 8 bases lining up with TRBD1. The CDR3 spans 11 residues. J gave up 8 bases and V 6 bases, and 5 bases lay outside the gene matches. Germline values: CDR1 SQVTM, CDR2 ANQGSEA. The CDR3 loop reads CSVGTGGGYTF. The CDR3 DNA reads as TGCAGCGTGGGCACAGGGGGAGGCTACACCTTC.

V usage is TRBV19 and J usage is TRBJ1-5, with D maybe TRBD1 (6 bases). The germline gives CDR1 LNHDA, CDR2 SQIVND (reference sequence). V dropped 6 bases and J dropped 1 base, with 13 bases sitting between them. CDR3 length equals 15 residues. The CDR3 region is CASSNREGSNQPQHF. In DNA, the CDR3 is TGTGCCAGTAGCAACAGGGAGGGGAGCAATCAGCCCCAGCATTTT.

This clone was observed a handful of times. The chain uses TRBV6-6 and TRBJ2-7, with D uncertain. V was clipped by 2 bases and J by 4 bases, with 12 bases between them. Germline-derived CDR1 and CDR2 are MNHNY and SVGAGI (reference sequence). This CDR3 contains 14 residues. CDR3 DNA sequence: TGTGCCAGCAGTTACATGGGCCAGAGTTACGAGCAGTACTTC. This gives the protein CASSYMGQSYEQYF.

J is TRBJ2-7 and V is TRBV10-3; 9 nucleotides agree with TRBD1. Germline loops: CDR1 ENHRY, CDR2 SYGVKD. V was clipped by 2 bases and J by 4 bases; unmatched bases: 12. The CDR3 has 17 residues. CDR3 DNA sequence: TGTGCCATCAGTGAGCCCAGCGGACAGGGGTTGGGGTACGAGCAGTACTTC. This translates into CAISEPSGQGLGYEQYF.

The genes are TRBV18 and TRBJ2-2; a weak D match, TRBD1 (6 bases). Trimming cost V 2 bases and J 5 bases, with 9 bases left between them. The germline CDR1 and CDR2 sequences are KGHSH and LQKENI. CDR3 length: 14 amino acids. The CDR3 DNA is TGTGCCAGCTCACCAGTCAGGGGAACCGGGGAGCTGTTTTTT. Translating gives CASSPVRGTGELFF.

The chain links TRBV5-4 to TRBJ1-1; 10 nucleotides match TRBD1. The CDR3 is 14 amino acids. CDR1 is SGHNT, CDR2 YYREEE, per germline (reference sequence). Trimming at V came to 4 bases and at J to 12 bases, leaving 12 bases not matched to a gene. CDR3 loop: CASSPNTGQGSTFF. CDR3 nucleotide sequence: TGTGCCAGCAGCCCCAACACGGGACAGGGGAGTACTTTCTTT.

The chain couples TRBV12-3 or TRBV12-4 to TRBJ2-3; D is unclear. The CDR3 spans 12 residues. V was trimmed by 4 bases and J by 6 bases, leaving 8 bases between them. The CDR3 coding sequence is TGTGCCAGCAGTTCCCCCTTTGATACGCAGTATTTT. Its protein is CASSSPFDTQYF.

The chain has TRBV11-3 and TRBJ2-2; unclear D gene. In germline, CDR1 is SGHNT, CDR2 YENEEA. V was cut by 2 bases and J by 0 bases, with 4 bases left in between. This CDR3 is built from 14 residues. As DNA, the CDR3 is TGTGCCAGCAGCTTACTTGCGAACACCGGGGAGCTGTTTTTT. This codes for CASSLLANTGELFF.

This chain links TRBV5-4 with TRBJ2-7; 9 positions agree with TRBD2. In germline, CDR1 is SGHNT, CDR2 YYREEE (reference sequence). V was clipped by 3 bases and J by 4 bases; unmatched bases: 5. CDR3 length equals 14 residues. CDR3 sequence reads: CASSSGLAWYEQYF. The CDR3 region has the DNA TGTGCCAGCAGCTCAGGACTAGCGTGGTACGAGCAGTACTTC.

This clone was counted a single time. The V gene is TRBV7-2, the J gene TRBJ2-1, with TRBD2 matching over 9 bases. Germline CDR1 SGHTA, CDR2 FQGNSA. Trimming took 3 bases from V and 2 from J; bases not matched to a gene: 8. The CDR3 is 17 amino acids. The CDR3: CASSLDSGGAPYNEQFF. The DNA for the CDR3 is TGTGCCAGCAGCTTGGATAGCGGGGGTGCCCCCTACAATGAGCAGTTCTTC.

The CDR3 here is CASGLVQGGNTEAFF. In DNA, the CDR3 is TGTGCTAGTGGTTTGGTACAAGGGGGGAACACTGAAGCTTTCTTT. This chain connects TRBV12-5 to TRBJ1-1, with a tentative D call TRBD1 (6 bases). Germline loops: CDR1 LGHNT, CDR2 FRNRAP. The CDR3 consists of 15 residues. V was pared by 0 bases and J by 1 base, with 9 bases between.

Concerning this clone: Since no conserved phenylalanine or tryptophan closes the CDR3, a read error is the likely cause. The limits of the CDR3 on the DNA are not certain, so only TCRdb's listed CDR3 is given. The chain recombines TRBV2 with TRBJ2-3; the table's D call of TRBD2 was not tested on the DNA. Germline values: CDR1 SNHLY, CDR2 FYNNEI. Ends included, the CDR3 has 10 residues. The CDR3 spells CASSDQRETC.

This clone was counted only a few times. The V and J genes are TRBV6-2 or TRBV6-3 and TRBJ1-6, with D unclear. CDR1 and CDR2 (germline): MNHEY, SVGEGT. V lost 2 bases, J lost 7 bases, and 12 bases lay in between. The CDR3 extends over 15 amino acids. CDR3 sequence (DNA): TGTGCCAGCAGTTACGTCTATCCGTCGAATTCACCCCTCCACTTT. This sequence encodes CASSYVYPSNSPLHF.

The rearrangement uses TRBV4-2 and TRBJ2-3; D is undetermined. From germline, CDR1 is LGHNA and CDR2 YNFKEQ. V lost 0 bases to trimming and J lost 8 bases, with 12 bases between them. The CDR3 has 14 amino acids. CDR3 in DNA: TGTGCCAGCAGCCAAGAGAGAGTAGATAGTACGCAGTATTTT. Translated: CASSQERVDSTQYF.

This rearrangement joins TRBV28 to TRBJ1-5, with TRBD1 identical over 7 bases. V shed 6 bases, J shed 0 bases, and the junction held 11 bases outside the gene matches. CDR3 size: 17 residues. Germline CDR1 MDHEN, CDR2 SYDVKM. The DNA of the CDR3 is TGTGCCAGCAGGGGAGACAGGGCCGCCTATAGCAATCAGCCCCAGCATTTT. Protein sequence: CASRGDRAAYSNQPQHF.

The chain has TRBV5-4 and TRBJ2-1, with 12 nucleotides matching TRBD2. The germline V gene encodes CDR1 SGHNT and CDR2 YYREEE (reference sequence). The J segment lost 2 bases and the V segment lost 0 bases, leaving 3 bases of the junction unmatched. This CDR3 is built from 17 residues. The CDR3 sequence is CASSLALAGGAYNEQFF. In DNA, the CDR3 is TGTGCCAGCAGCTTGGCACTAGCGGGGGGAGCCTACAATGAGCAGTTCTTC.

The rearrangement uses TRBV29-1 and TRBJ1-2, with 8 bases that match TRBD1. Germline assignment: CDR1 SQVTM and CDR2 ANQGSEA. V shed 6 bases, J shed 4 bases, and the junction held 7 bases outside the gene matches. This CDR3 has 13 residues. The CDR3 loop reads CSVAGGAIYGYTF. CDR3 coding DNA: TGCAGCGTCGCAGGGGGCGCGATCTATGGCTACACCTTC. Using reference TRBV29-1 and TRBJ1-2 for the parts outside the CDR3, the full variable domain is SAVISQKPSRDICQRGTSLTIQCQVDSQVTMMFWYRQQPGQSLTLIATANQGSEATYESGFVIDKFPISRPNLTFSTLTVSNMSPEDSSIYLCSVAGGAIYGYTFGSGTRLTVV.

The V gene is TRBV19, the J gene TRBJ2-5; 8 nucleotides agree with TRBD2. CDR3 length: 13 residues. Germline V gives CDR1 LNHDA, CDR2 SQIVND (reference sequence). After removal of 3 bases from V and 8 bases from J, the junction contained 5 bases not matched to a gene. CDR3 bases: TGTGCCAGTAGTATCCCGGGAGGGCCCACCCAGTACTTC. It is translated as CASSIPGGPTQYF. The complete variable domain, with remaining parts taken from reference TRBV19 and TRBJ2-5, reads DGGITQSPKYLFRKEGQNVTLSCEQNLNHDAMYWYRQDPGQGLRLIYYSQIVNDFQKGDIAEGYSVSREKKESFPLTVTSAQKNPTAFYLCASSIPGGPTQYFGPGTRLLVL.

The J gene is TRBJ1-5, the V gene TRBV28; TRBD1 is a possible D gene (6 bases). The germline CDR1 and CDR2 sequences are MDHEN and SYDVKM. V lost 3 bases, J lost 7 bases, and 16 bases lay in between. The length of the CDR3 is 15 residues. In nucleotides, the CDR3 is TGTGCCAGCAGTTTTTTCGGGGGGGCGAGACAGCCCCAGCATTTT. Protein sequence: CASSFFGGARQPQHF.

The chain combines TRBV3-1 (or the pseudogene TRBV3-2) with TRBJ1-2; possibly TRBD1 for D (6 bases). Trimming pared 4 bases from V and 0 bases from J, leaving 15 bases between. CDR3 length: 16 residues. Germline-derived CDR1 and CDR2 are LGHDT and YNNKEL (reference sequence). The CDR3 sequence: CASSRLPGGSNYGYTF. The CDR3 DNA sequence: TGTGCCAGCAGCCGCCTGCCGGGGGGCTCTAACTATGGCTACACCTTC.

The chain joins TRBV14 to TRBJ1-4; D is uncertain. The germline V gene encodes CDR1 SGHDN and CDR2 FVKESK. Trimming took off 5 bases at V and 7 bases at J, with 26 bases between the two ends. This CDR3 spans 18 amino acids. For the CDR3, the DNA is TGTGCCAGCAGCTCCCGAAACGTCTTAGCCGCGGCCGGTGAAAAACTGTTTTTT. Protein: CASSSRNVLAAAGEKLFF.

V gene TRBV28 combines with J gene TRBJ1-2; 7 bases map to TRBD1. Germline V gives CDR1 MDHEN, CDR2 SYDVKM. The CDR3 runs 12 residues. The CDR3 nucleotides are TGTGCACACAGGGGAGCTTTAGATGGCTACACCTTC. Residues: CAHRGALDGYTF.

The chain links TRBV6-5 to TRBJ2-1, with 9 bases that match TRBD1. The V gene's germline CDR1 is MNHEY and CDR2 SVGAGI. The CDR3 runs to 16 residues. After removal of 0 bases from V and 4 bases from J, the junction contained 4 bases not matched to a gene. CDR3 protein: CASSYSPGQGYNEQFF. CDR3 nucleotide sequence: TGTGCCAGCAGTTACTCGCCCGGACAGGGGTACAATGAGCAGTTCTTC.

For the CDR3, the DNA is TGTGCCAGCAGCCAAAAGACCGGGACGGGGGGCTATGACTATGGCTACACCTTC. Amino acid sequence: CASSQKTGTGGYDYGYTF. The chain couples TRBV4-2 to TRBJ1-2; TRBD1 might be the D (6 bases). The CDR3 extends over 18 amino acids. Trimming cost V 2 bases and J 3 bases, with 22 bases left between them. The germline V gene encodes CDR1 LGHNA and CDR2 YNFKEQ.

The J gene is TRBJ2-5, the V gene TRBV18; no clear D. Germline values: CDR1 KGHSH, CDR2 LQKENI. This CDR3 region has 12 residues. The germline V and J ends were trimmed by 3 bases and 2 bases, with 4 bases remaining between them. The DNA for the CDR3 is TGTGCCAGCTCACCTCCGCAAGAGACCCAGTACTTC. Translating gives CASSPPQETQYF.

The chain is built from TRBV18 and TRBJ1-1, with TRBD1 identical over 7 bases. The germline V gene has CDR1 KGHSH and CDR2 LQKENI. V lost 0 bases to trimming and J lost 1 base; unmatched junction nucleotides: 2. This CDR3 region has 15 residues. In DNA, the CDR3 is TGTGCCAGCTCACCACCGGGACAGCGGAACACTGAAGCTTTCTTT. Protein sequence: CASSPPGQRNTEAFF.

In nucleotides, the CDR3 is TGTGCCAGCAGCTTCTTCTCTGGGGCCAACGTCCTGACTTTC. The encoded protein is CASSFFSGANVLTF. This chain joins TRBV5-5 and TRBJ2-6; D unclear. Germline lookup yields CDR1 SGHKS and CDR2 YYEKEE (reference sequence). This CDR3 comprises 14 residues. Between the trimmed V and J ends, which lost 2 bases and 0 bases, there was a span of 3 bases.

The chain carries TRBV7-2 and TRBJ2-5; 8 bases line up with TRBD1. V lost 5 bases, J lost 4 bases, and 3 bases stayed unmatched. From germline, CDR1 is SGHTA and CDR2 FQGNSA. The CDR3 has 13 amino acids. In nucleotides, the CDR3 is TGTGCCAGCAGCCCTACAGGGGGAGAGACCCAGTACTTC. Protein: CASSPTGGETQYF.